The subject of this entry is one T cell receptor (beta chain). These data belong to a study of blood T cell repertoires in COVID-19. Study overall: Acute and convalescent COVID-19 specimens originated in the United States, Italy and Spain. T cells, B-cell-depleted T cells, or PBMCs provided the cDNA or gDNA that served as material.

The CDR3 has 11 residues. Between the trimmed V and J ends, which lost 7 bases and 4 bases, there was a span of 10 bases. Germline V CDR1 and CDR2: SQVTM, ANQGSEA. Per the original data handling: Estimates of nucleated cell counts were drawn from the amplification of reference gene primers. TCRdb's table, derived via immunoSEQ multiplex PCR, lists solely in-frame clones and lacks some. For V, J and clone size, that table is used; D and trimming come from the DNA. The sample lists some 170,000 clones; roughly 80% were seen once. Sequencing was carried out using peripheral blood. The source is a man aged 55 to 70 with acute or convalescent COVID-19. This chain connects TRBV29-1 to TRBJ1-2; the D gene is possibly TRBD1 (6 bases). CDR3: CSAWTVYGYTF. The CDR3 DNA is TGCAGCGCGTGGACAGTCTATGGCTACACCTTC.